This is a list of T cell receptor beta chains from one sample in a study of blood T cell repertoires in COVID-19. TCRdb keeps only in-frame clones here, not all; method: immunoSEQ multiplex PCR. The sample lists 350,000 to 450,000 clones, around 87% occurring once. Sequencing was carried out using PBMCs or T cells enriched from blood (not recorded which). All receptors derive from a man aged 35-49 years in a cohort exposed to, infected with or recovered from COVID-19 (not recorded which). Both conserved end residues are part of each CDR3. The D gene is left open where the match is weak. A row's size may be missing; if present it is once, few, many or a size class.

abundance: -
d_gene: TRBD1
j_gene: TRBJ1-1
v_gene: TRBV19
CDR3aa: CASSDRGMNTEAFF
CDR3nt: TGTGCCAGTAGTGACAGGGGAATGAACACTGAAGCTTTCTTT

abundance: -
d_gene: -
j_gene: TRBJ1-2
v_gene: TRBV5-6
CDR3aa: CASSLQGVHGYTF
CDR3nt: TGTGCCAGCAGCTTGCAGGGCGTGCATGGCTACACCTTC

abundance: few
d_gene: -
j_gene: TRBJ1-2
v_gene: TRBV2
CDR3aa: CASSESGRGWYGYTF
CDR3nt: TGTGCCAGCAGTGAATCGGGCAGGGGTTGGTATGGCTACACCTTC

abundance: -
d_gene: -
j_gene: TRBJ1-1
v_gene: TRBV4-1
CDR3aa: CASSPGQMTNTEAFF
CDR3nt: TGCGCCAGCAGCCCAGGACAGATGACGAACACTGAAGCTTTCTTT

abundance: -
d_gene: TRBD2
j_gene: TRBJ2-2
v_gene: TRBV5-1
CDR3aa: CASKSSGLALVGELFF
CDR3nt: TGCGCCAGCAAATCTTCGGGACTAGCGTTAGTCGGGGAGCTGTTTTTT

abundance: -
d_gene: TRBD2
j_gene: TRBJ2-5
v_gene: TRBV19
CDR3aa: CASSIGPSGRVETQYF
CDR3nt: TGTGCCAGTAGTATTGGTCCTAGCGGGAGGGTAGAGACCCAGTACTTC

abundance: -
d_gene: -
j_gene: TRBJ1-3
v_gene: TRBV30
CDR3aa: CAWRTGGAAGNTIYF
CDR3nt: TGTGCCTGGAGAACGGGAGGGGCCGCTGGAAACACCATATATTTT

abundance: -
d_gene: TRBD1
j_gene: TRBJ1-1
v_gene: TRBV5-1
CDR3aa: CASSSDRGWGTEAFF
CDR3nt: TGCGCCAGCAGCTCGGACAGGGGGTGGGGCACTGAAGCTTTCTTT

abundance: -
d_gene: TRBD2
j_gene: TRBJ2-7
v_gene: TRBV10-2
CDR3aa: CASRRQGQGSTSGRARYEQYF
CDR3nt: TGCGCCAGCAGAAGGCAAGGACAGGGGTCGACTAGCGGGAGGGCCAGGTACGAGCAGTACTTC

abundance: -
d_gene: TRBD2
j_gene: TRBJ2-3
v_gene: TRBV5-4
CDR3aa: CASSFGGRESDTQYF
CDR3nt: TGTGCCAGCAGCTTTGGAGGGCGGGAGTCAGATACGCAGTATTTT

abundance: -
d_gene: -
j_gene: TRBJ1-2
v_gene: TRBV3-1/TRBV3-2
CDR3aa: CASSQARGQYYGYTF
CDR3nt: TGTGCCAGCAGCCAAGCGCGAGGCCAGTACTATGGCTACACCTTC

abundance: few
d_gene: -
j_gene: TRBJ1-6
v_gene: TRBV30
CDR3aa: CAWSTAGSSSPLHF
CDR3nt: TGTGCCTGGAGTACGGCCGGGTCCTCATCACCCCTCCACTTT

abundance: -
d_gene: TRBD1
j_gene: TRBJ2-7
v_gene: TRBV25-1
CDR3aa: CASSEFLRDRNSYEQYF
CDR3nt: TGTGCCAGCAGTGAATTCTTGAGGGACAGGAACTCCTACGAGCAGTACTTC

abundance: -
d_gene: -
j_gene: TRBJ1-1
v_gene: TRBV4-2
CDR3aa: CASSQGRRNTEAFF
CDR3nt: TGTGCCAGCAGCCAAGGTCGCAGAAACACTGAAGCTTTCTTT

abundance: few
d_gene: TRBD1
j_gene: TRBJ1-2
v_gene: TRBV10-3
CDR3aa: CAISDRGTVYGYTF
CDR3nt: TGTGCCATCAGTGACCGCGGGACAGTCTATGGCTACACCTTC

abundance: few
d_gene: -
j_gene: TRBJ1-4
v_gene: TRBV5-1
CDR3aa: CASSLVGARGTNEKLFF
CDR3nt: TGCGCCAGCAGCTTGGTCGGAGCCAGGGGAACTAATGAAAAACTGTTTTTT

abundance: -
d_gene: -
j_gene: TRBJ2-4
v_gene: TRBV7-9
CDR3aa: CASSLEQSIQYF
CDR3nt: TGTGCCAGCAGCTTAGAACAAAGCATTCAGTACTTC

abundance: -
d_gene: TRBD1
j_gene: TRBJ2-4
v_gene: TRBV18
CDR3aa: CASSPGQDKNIQYF
CDR3nt: TGTGCCAGCTCACCGGGACAGGACAAAAACATTCAGTACTTC

abundance: once
d_gene: TRBD1
j_gene: TRBJ1-5
v_gene: TRBV18
CDR3aa: CASSQGTGRVDVAQHF
CDR3nt: TGTGCCAGCTCACAGGGGACAGGGAGGGTAGACGTGGCCCAGCATTTT

abundance: -
d_gene: -
j_gene: TRBJ2-5
v_gene: TRBV3-1/TRBV3-2
CDR3aa: CASSQDLGGPETQYF
CDR3nt: TGTGCCAGCAGCCAAGATTTGGGAGGCCCCGAGACCCAGTACTTC

abundance: -
d_gene: -
j_gene: TRBJ2-3
v_gene: TRBV21-1
CDR3aa: CASSNNLIGAPRQYF
CDR3nt: TGTGCCAGCAGCAACAACTTAATCGGTGCTCCCCGACAGTATTTT

abundance: -
d_gene: -
j_gene: TRBJ2-3
v_gene: TRBV5-5
CDR3aa: CASSLVNSGDTQYF
CDR3nt: TGTGCCAGCAGCTTGGTTAATAGCGGAGATACGCAGTATTTT

abundance: -
d_gene: TRBD1
j_gene: TRBJ2-1
v_gene: TRBV2
CDR3aa: CASSGGQGVLSYNEQFF
CDR3nt: TGTGCCAGCAGTGGGGGACAGGGGGTCCTTTCCTACAATGAGCAGTTCTTC

abundance: -
d_gene: -
j_gene: TRBJ1-4
v_gene: TRBV7-9
CDR3aa: CASSLAGSNEKLFF
CDR3nt: TGTGCCAGCAGCTTAGCAGGGAGCAATGAAAAACTGTTTTTT

abundance: once
d_gene: -
j_gene: TRBJ2-7
v_gene: TRBV28
CDR3aa: CASSSDSTFYEQYF
CDR3nt: TGTGCCAGCAGTTCGGACTCGACCTTCTACGAGCAGTACTTC

abundance: -
d_gene: -
j_gene: TRBJ2-3
v_gene: TRBV3-1/TRBV3-2
CDR3aa: CASSQGPGVTDTQYF
CDR3nt: TGTGCCAGCAGCCAAGGTCCGGGAGTAACAGATACGCAGTATTTT